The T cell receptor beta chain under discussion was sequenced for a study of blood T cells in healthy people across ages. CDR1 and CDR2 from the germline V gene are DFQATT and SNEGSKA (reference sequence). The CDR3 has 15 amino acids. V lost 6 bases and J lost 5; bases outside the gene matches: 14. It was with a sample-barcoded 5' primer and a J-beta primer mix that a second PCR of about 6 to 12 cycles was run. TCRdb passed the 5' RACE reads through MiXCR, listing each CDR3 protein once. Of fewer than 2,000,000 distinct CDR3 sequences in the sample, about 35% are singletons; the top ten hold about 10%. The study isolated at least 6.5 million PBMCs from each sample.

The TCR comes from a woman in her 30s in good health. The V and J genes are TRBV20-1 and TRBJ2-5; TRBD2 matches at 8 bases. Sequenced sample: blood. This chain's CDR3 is CSAPGGGRTRETQYF. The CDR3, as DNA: TGCAGTGCCCCCGGGGGGGGACGCACACGCGAGACCCAGTACTTC.